This is a list of T cell receptor beta chains from one sample in a study of neurological immune-mediated disorders. TCRdb used MiXCR to reprocess the 5' RACE reads, holding one entry per CDR3 protein. The data contain tens of thousands of distinct CDR3 sequences, 4.5% of them singletons. Material: PBMCs. The source of these receptors is a woman aged 60-70 years with multiple sclerosis. The CDR3 runs from the conserved cysteine through the conserved F or W. The D gene is left open where the match is weak.

TRBV4-3	NA	TRBJ1-5	CASSKKEGSNQPQNF
TRBV29-1	NA	TRBJ2-5	CSVIGIQETQYF
TRBV28	NA	TRBJ2-2	CASSSLNTGELFF
TRBV7-9	TRBD1	TRBJ1-4	CASSSGGSIEKLFF
TRBV28	NA	TRBJ2-3	CASSFMGDTQYF
TRBV20-1	NA	TRBJ2-4	CSARGGLAKNIQYF
TRBV7-2	NA	TRBJ1-5	CASSLAPGSYQPQHF
TRBV18	TRBD1	TRBJ1-3	CASSLLAPATGVDTIYF
TRBV6-6	NA	TRBJ2-3	CASSQSRGLSTDTQYF
TRBV6-6	TRBD1	TRBJ1-3	CAITTGAQSGNTIYF
TRBV20-1	TRBD2	TRBJ2-3	CSARGLAEGGDTQYF
TRBV12-3/TRBV12-4	NA	TRBJ2-3	CAINPRRARTDTQYF
TRBV20-1	TRBD2	TRBJ2-2	CSARDPYSGGPNTGELFF
TRBV10-3	NA	TRBJ2-1	CAISELDGDEQFF
TRBV3-1	NA	TRBJ2-1	CASSPAGGQGNEQFF
TRBV24-1	TRBD2	TRBJ2-1	CATSGPGLATYNEQFF
TRBV5-5	NA	TRBJ1-5	CASSPGPTRESNQPQHF
TRBV20-1	TRBD1	TRBJ2-7	CSAPRGQVHEQYF